Sequencing of this T cell receptor beta chain was carried out in a study of T cell responses to AZD1222 COVID-19 vaccine (dated by TCRdb to 2020 to 2022). About the full investigation: AZD1222 recipients whose second dose came at about 4 weeks and those whose second dose came at about 12 weeks were combined into one group, since spike-specific TCR depth and breadth did not differ between the two schedules. TCR sequencing was performed for roughly 240 trial participants, of whom roughly 200 were given two doses of AZD1222 and approximately 25 were given two doses of MenACWY control vaccine. Trial participants were enrolled by age into 18-55, 56-69 and 70-plus year subgroups, with roughly 160, 29 and 62 TCR-sequenced participants respectively. The study at large found these results: Epitopes outside the regions mutated in the B.1.351 and B.1.1.7 variants were reportedly recognized by nearly half of the unique spike-specific TCRs. Because no samples from the day 14 peak response were available, repertoires could be characterized only after the peak T cell response. Participants were mostly white British and included more females than males, and it was suggested by the authors that clonal diversity may have been underestimated. In the small 56-69-year group, the increase in depth fell short of significance, most likely because of low power. The vaccine-associated CD4 TCRs covered the entire spike protein, and the dominant responses fell in regions 160-218 and 743-854. Conclusions about previously exposed vaccinees were limited because only 5 or 6 AZD1222 recipients were SARS-CoV-2 seropositive at baseline. A significant rise in spike-specific TCR breadth and depth was observed after two AZD1222 doses relative to day 0 and relative to MenACWY recipients.

The CDR3 regions of human TCRbeta chains were analyzed by immunosequencing. From the authors' description of their analysis: TCRs in the repertoires were compared against a reference library of SARS-CoV-2-specific TCRs that had been generated with the MIRA antigen-specificity platform. Breadth was defined as the fraction of unique TCRs that were SARS-CoV-2-associated, and depth was defined as the fraction of total T cells that were SARS-CoV-2-associated. Using the MIRA data, each spike-specific TCR was assigned both to the spike region to which the TCR was reactive and to a CD4 or CD8 class. Log10-transformed breadth and depth values were compared by one-way ANOVA with Sidak's multiple comparisons tests. TCRdb mirrors the immuneACCESS table, restricted to in-frame sequences. Some clones are absent from its copies; in checked studies, under half trace to an unresolved V gene, and the reason for the others is unknown. V and J calls and clone size are copied from that table; D and trimming were computed from the DNA. The sample table holds approximately 180,000 clones, of which around 90% were seen once. 5% to 7% of the sample goes to the ten largest clones.

Explained via the paper, the time point label denotes: baseline before first vaccination. Vaccinee samples were obtained from the UK trials COV001 and COV002, which included a single-blind randomized controlled phase 2/3 trial of AZD1222 (ChAdOx1 nCoV-19) in healthy adults. Trial participant PBMC samples were collected at day 0 and day 28 after the second dose for TCRbeta chain sequencing. Worth noting for this clone: Its recognized antigen is unknown. No base-level quality is on record; no much larger clone is a single base apart.

CDR1 SGHRS and CDR2 YFSETQ were looked up in the germline V gene. Its CDR3 holds 15 amino acids, cysteine through phenylalanine. The entry retains the CDR3 DNA only, 45 bases that are in frame from base 1. Trimming costs V 7 bases and J 3 bases, and their ends lie 18 bases apart. This TCR was sampled from an adult in good health. The chain joins TRBV5-1 to TRBJ2-3, with the D gene uncertain. The starting material was peripheral blood, obtained on day 0 of AZD1222 vaccination. The CDR3 reads as follows: CASGVAGALTDTQYF. The nucleotides are TGCGCCAGCGGGGTGGCAGGAGCACTAACAGATACGCAGTATTTT.